This T cell receptor (beta chain) was obtained from a study of blood T cell repertoires in COVID-19 (dated by TCRdb to the early 2020s). With respect to the entire study: Samples from collaborators originated in the United States, Italy and Spain and spanned both the acute and convalescent phases of COVID-19. The prospective study material was composed of cDNA or gDNA derived from T cells, B-cell-depleted T cells, or PBMCs. The dataset comprised deeply sampled blood TCRbeta repertoires from subjects exposed to, actively infected with, or recovered from COVID-19. A freely available public database, intended as a resource for researchers studying the immune response to SARS-CoV-2, is where the repertoires were released. Samples were obtained from the ongoing ImmuneRACE study (first 160 participants) and from over 1,000 subjects provided by 6 global collaborators. Sample metadata almost always included a de-identified subject ID, COVID-19 status, age in years and sex. HLA class I and class II types, where available, came from metadata supplied by the sample provider rather than from assay-based typing.

Whole blood was collected in K2EDTA tubes by collaborating institutions according to the institutions' own protocols. For TCRbeta analysis, collaborator samples were shipped as frozen whole blood, as isolated PBMCs, or as DNA extracted from either sample type. This clone was observed a few times. The clone's antigen remains unknown. The input lacks base qualities; no much larger clone sits a single base away. The immunoSEQ Assay, a bias-controlled multiplex PCR, was used to amplify TCRbeta CDR3 regions from genomic DNA. In the original analysis: Within the assay, amplification of reference gene primers was used to estimate how many nucleated cells each sample contained. To quantify the absolute abundance of each unique TCRbeta CDR3 rearrangement, sequence reads were collapsed and filtered. For each sample, productive Simpson clonality was calculated by taking the square root of Simpson's diversity index across productive rearrangements. This immuneACCESS table, as held by TCRdb, lists in-frame sequences with V and J called but not all clones. Of the missing ones, under half trace to an unresolved V gene in checked studies; the others have no known cause. D and trimming were read from the DNA, whereas the V and J calls and clone size are those reported in that table. The sample table records approximately 97,000 clones; about 91% of these occur just once. The ten largest account for around 4% of the sample.

The full study reports these points: Clinical and demographic metadata were provided uncurated, with the amount varying by source and participant.

The cysteine opens and the phenylalanine closes a CDR3 of 15 amino acids. The kept DNA is CDR3 alone, 45 bases in frame from the first base. CDR1 and CDR2 are read off the germline V gene as SGHAT and FQNNGV. The V and J ends are trimmed by 2 bases and 4 bases, leaving 15 bases between them. The sample was peripheral blood. The receptor was derived from a man aged 18 to 29 with acute or convalescent COVID-19. The chain employs TRBV11-2 and TRBJ2-7; matching of 6 bases hints at TRBD1 as the D gene. The DNA sequence follows: TGTGCCAGCAGCTTAAGGGCAGGGGCTACGTACGAGCAGTACTTC. This encodes CASSLRAGATYEQYF.